The T cell receptor beta chain described here comes from a study of T cells after yellow fever vaccination. Germline CDR1 and CDR2: MNHNS and SASEGT. V dropped 3 bases and J dropped 4 bases, with 11 bases sitting between them. This CDR3 has 14 amino acids. The sample holds a few counts of this clonotype. One entry per CDR3 protein results from TCRdb running MiXCR on the 5' RACE reads. Among approximately 260,000 distinct CDR3 sequences listed, around 4.9% were seen once. This chain connects TRBV6-1 to TRBJ2-3; D not certain. The sample consisted of CD4+ T cells sorted from PBMCs, taken on the day of the yellow fever booster vaccination. The receptor was derived from a man aged 18 to 30 who received the YFV17D yellow fever vaccine. CDR3 protein: CASSDINPPDTQYF. The CDR3 nucleotides are TGTGCCAGCAGTGACATAAACCCCCCAGATACGCAGTATTTT.